The next 28 T cell receptor beta chains were all read from a single sample in a study of T cells after yellow fever vaccination. TCRdb re-called the 5' RACE reads with MiXCR, one entry per CDR3 protein. The data contain 500,000 to 650,000 distinct CDR3 sequences, roughly a sixth of them seen just once; the ten biggest clones take up 17%. The sample in question was PBMCs, obtained around 5 days after the first yellow fever vaccination. The receptors here all came from a young man who received the YFV17D yellow fever vaccine.

This clonotype was found a few times. The chain couples TRBV2 to TRBJ2-3; D perhaps matches TRBD1 (6 bases). There are 14 residues in the CDR3. Trimming stripped 5 bases from V and 3 bases from J, with 12 bases between. Germline values: CDR1 SNHLY, CDR2 FYNNEI. The DNA of the CDR3 is TGTGCCAGCAGTATAACTACAGGGACAGATACGCAGTATTTT. Protein sequence: CASSITTGTDTQYF.

This clonotype was detected ten times or more. The V gene is TRBV5-1, the J gene TRBJ2-7; D is unclear. V was clipped by 2 bases and J by 1 base, with 7 bases between them. The CDR3 contains 13 residues. Germline V gene sequence: CDR1 SGHRS, CDR2 YFSETQ. The CDR3 loop is CASSFGSSYEQYF. The CDR3 DNA is TGCGCCAGCAGCTTCGGCAGTTCCTACGAGCAGTACTTC.

The V and J genes are TRBV6-1 and TRBJ2-2; D not certain. Per germline, CDR1 MNHNS and CDR2 SASEGT. The V end was cut by 4 bases, the J end by 5 bases, with 17 bases between. This CDR3 has 16 residues. For the CDR3, the DNA is TGTGCCAGCAGTGGGTGGGTAACGGCGCGGACCGGGGAGCTGTTTTTT. It specifies CASSGWVTARTGELFF.

The V and J genes are TRBV19 and TRBJ1-5; no definite D call. There are 14 residues in the CDR3. The V end was cut by 3 bases, the J end by 0 bases, with 6 bases between. Germline assignment: CDR1 LNHDA and CDR2 SQIVND (reference sequence). In DNA form, the CDR3 reads TGTGCCAGTAGTATGTATTATAGCAATCAGCCCCAGCATTTT. As protein: CASSMYYSNQPQHF.

The gene calls are TRBV10-3 and TRBJ2-5; 12 bases map to TRBD2. Germline CDR1 and CDR2: ENHRY and SYGVKD. The CDR3 spans 17 residues. The V segment lost 5 bases and the J segment 1 base; nucleotides outside the gene matches: 8. The CDR3 DNA reads TGTGCCATCAGTCCCCTAGCGGGGGGGTCAGTCCAAGAGACCCAGTACTTC. Its translation is CAISPLAGGSVQETQYF.

This clonotype occurred a few times. V and J are TRBV7-7 and TRBJ2-1; D might be TRBD2 (5 bases). This CDR3 is 14 amino acids long. The germline V and J ends were trimmed by 2 bases and 10 bases, with 15 bases remaining between them. The germline V gene encodes CDR1 SSHAT and CDR2 FNYEAQ (reference sequence). The CDR3 protein is CASSLSRGASEQFF. The CDR3 DNA reads as TGTGCCAGCAGCTTATCTCGGGGTGCGTCCGAGCAGTTCTTC.

This clonotype was seen a handful of times. This chain connects TRBV5-1 to TRBJ2-1; a possible D gene is TRBD1 (7 bases). Between the trimmed V and J ends, which lost 7 bases and 7 bases, there was a span of 12 bases. CDR1 and CDR2 from the germline V gene are SGHRS and YFSETQ. The CDR3 is made up of 12 amino acids. CDR3: CASGQGGNEQFF. CDR3 sequence (DNA): TGCGCCAGCGGGCAGGGGGGTAATGAGCAGTTCTTC. Together with reference TRBV5-1 and TRBJ2-1, the CDR3 gives the full variable domain: KAGVTQTPRYLIKTRGQQVTLSCSPISGHRSVSWYQQTPGQGLQFLFEYFSETQRNKGNFPGRFSGRQFSNSRSEMNVSTLELGDSALYLCASGQGGNEQFFGPGTRLTVL.

V gene TRBV6-1 combines with J gene TRBJ2-2; no definite D call. The CDR3 has 15 residues. Trimming removed 6 bases at V and 6 bases at J, with 17 bases between. Germline CDR1 MNHNS, CDR2 SASEGT. The CDR3: CASSPGPAKSGELFF. The CDR3 coding sequence is TGTGCCAGCAGCCCGGGTCCCGCCAAGTCCGGGGAGCTGTTTTTT.

The chain links TRBV5-1 to TRBJ1-5, with TRBD1 identical over 12 bases. The germline CDR1 and CDR2 sequences are SGHRS and YFSETQ. The CDR3 is made up of 17 amino acids. With V trimmed by 4 bases and J by 6 bases, 11 bases remained unmatched. CDR3 nucleotides: TGCGCCAGCAGCGCTGGACCGGGACAGGGGGCGGGTCAGCCCCAGCATTTT. Its protein is CASSAGPGQGAGQPQHF.

This chain uses TRBV10-3 with TRBJ2-1, with 8 bases aligning to TRBD2. The V segment lost 0 bases and the J segment 7 bases; nucleotides outside the gene matches: 11. The CDR3 has 17 amino acids. The germline CDR1 and CDR2 sequences are ENHRY and SYGVKD. CDR3 nucleotide sequence: TGTGCCATCAGTGAGTCGACTCGAGCGGGGGAAGGTAATGAGCAGTTCTTC. Protein sequence: CAISESTRAGEGNEQFF.

The V call is TRBV7-2, the J call TRBJ2-1; 8 bases are shared with TRBD1. The CDR3 extends over 15 amino acids. V shed 2 bases and J 8 bases; nucleotides not matched to a gene: 8. Germline assignment: CDR1 SGHTA and CDR2 FQGNSA. Here the CDR3 DNA reads TGTGCCAGCAGCTTATTGGGACAGGTTCTCGATGAGCAGTTCTTC. This gives the protein CASSLLGQVLDEQFF.

The chain joins TRBV4-1 to TRBJ2-1, with 13 bases that match TRBD2. CDR3 size: 17 residues. Germline V gene data show CDR1 as MGHRA and CDR2 as YSYEKL. Trimming at V came to 4 bases and at J to 8 bases, leaving 11 bases not matched to a gene. The CDR3 DNA follows: TGCGCCAGCAGCCTCGGACTAGCGGGGGCCTTTAGGGATGAGCAGTTCTTC. This gives the protein CASSLGLAGAFRDEQFF.

The chain joins TRBV7-6 to TRBJ1-1; D may be TRBD1 (6 bases). The CDR3 sequence is 14 residues long. V lost 0 bases and J 7 bases, leaving 12 bases between the germline ends. In germline, CDR1 is SGHVS, CDR2 FNYEAQ. In DNA, the CDR3 is TGTGCCAGCAGCTTAGCCCTGGACAGTAGTGAAGCTTTCTTT. Its translation: CASSLALDSSEAFF.

At least ten counts were recorded for this clonotype. This chain connects TRBV12-3 or TRBV12-4 to TRBJ1-1; D gene ambiguous. The CDR3 totals 12 residues. V shed 7 bases and J shed 0 bases, with 6 bases lying between them. In DNA form, the CDR3 reads TGTGCCAGCACCAGCATGAACACTGAAGCTTTCTTT. Residues: CASTSMNTEAFF.

In its sample, this clonotype was seen a few times. This sequence joins TRBV7-2 and TRBJ2-5, with 7 positions matching TRBD2. The CDR3 sequence is 14 residues long. V trimming: 6 bases; J trimming: 5 bases; junction bases outside the gene matches: 9. The germline V gene has CDR1 SGHTA and CDR2 FQGNSA. CDR3 in DNA: TGTGCCAGCAGTCTAGCGGTATTTTGGGAGACCCAGTACTTC. It is translated as CASSLAVFWETQYF.

The chain links TRBV6-1 to TRBJ2-3; 10 bases are shared with TRBD1. The germline CDR1 and CDR2 sequences are MNHNS and SASEGT. Trimming removed 5 bases from V and 7 bases from J; junction bases left unmatched: 9. This CDR3 comprises 15 residues. The CDR3 spells CASSPGRQGAHTQYF. The CDR3 DNA sequence: TGTGCCAGCAGTCCCGGGAGACAGGGGGCTCATACGCAGTATTTT.

This chain uses TRBV30 with TRBJ1-5; D uncertain. CDR3 length: 12 residues. The germline CDR1 and CDR2 sequences are GTSNPN and SVGIG (reference sequence). Between the trimmed V and J ends, which lost 5 bases and 6 bases, there was a span of 11 bases. The CDR3 DNA follows: TGTGCCTGGGAAGGAATTGGTCAGCCCCAGCATTTT. This codes for CAWEGIGQPQHF.

This clonotype appeared a few times. The chain carries TRBV7-2 and TRBJ2-3; TRBD2 aligns across 8 bases. J gave up 7 bases and V 5 bases, and 11 bases lay outside the gene matches. This CDR3 spans 15 amino acids. Germline values: CDR1 SGHTA, CDR2 FQGNSA. The CDR3 nucleotides are TGTGCCAGCAGCCAGGGCGGGGGGACGTTTAATACGCAGTATTTT. As protein: CASSQGGGTFNTQYF.

This clonotype is medium-sized within its sample. The J gene is TRBJ2-1, the V gene TRBV6-2 or TRBV6-3, with 9 bases matching TRBD2. This CDR3 contains 15 residues. Looked up from germline, CDR1 is MNHEY and CDR2 is SVGEGT. Germline trimming cut 2 bases from V and 7 bases from J; bases unmatched to any gene: 6. This chain's CDR3 is CASSYEVAGANEQFF. In nucleotides, the CDR3 is TGTGCCAGCAGTTACGAGGTAGCGGGGGCAAATGAGCAGTTCTTC.

V usage is TRBV5-6 and J usage is TRBJ2-3; D unclear. The CDR3 contains 14 residues. Per the germline V gene, CDR1 is SGHDT and CDR2 is YYEEEE. Trimming removed 0 bases at V and 2 bases at J, with 7 bases between. The CDR3 is CASSLDANTDTQYF. Here the CDR3 DNA reads TGTGCCAGCAGCTTGGATGCGAACACAGATACGCAGTATTTT.

This clonotype was counted only a few times. This sequence joins TRBV5-4 and TRBJ2-1; D is unclear. The ends were cut back, 0 bases at V and 4 bases at J, with 11 bases in the middle. The CDR3 totals 15 residues. Germline-derived CDR1 and CDR2 are SGHNT and YYREEE (reference sequence). CDR3 sequence (DNA): TGTGCCAGCAGCTTGGCCGGAAGCCTATACAATGAGCAGTTCTTC. Its translation: CASSLAGSLYNEQFF.

The chain carries TRBV5-5 and TRBJ2-7, with D hard to call. From germline, CDR1 is SGHKS and CDR2 YYEKEE (reference sequence). V dropped 0 bases and J dropped 7 bases, with 11 bases sitting between them. This CDR3 has 13 residues. The DNA of the CDR3 is TGTGCCAGCAGCTTGGGACCTGTGTGGGAGCAGTACGTC. Amino acids: CASSLGPVWEQYV.

This chain uses TRBV21-1 with TRBJ2-7; no check of the table's D call, TRBD2, against the DNA was made. TRBV21-1 is marked as a pseudogene. CDR3 length: 20 amino acids. CDR3 sequence (DNA): TGTGCCAGTCAGACGAATAAGTTGCCTAGCGGGGGCCCGGAATTCTACGAGCAGTACTTC. Protein product: CASQTNKLPSGGPEFYEQYF.

The chain has TRBV20-1 and TRBJ2-7; 12 nucleotides match TRBD2. The CDR3 sequence is 14 residues long. Per the germline V gene, CDR1 is DFQATT and CDR2 is SNEGSKA (reference sequence). The ends lost 1 base at V and 2 bases at J; junction bases unmatched: 0. The CDR3 DNA follows: TGCAGTGCTAGAGGGACTAGCGGGACCTACGAGCAGTACGTC. Translated, it gives CSARGTSGTYEQYV.

This clonotype was seen many times. The chain links TRBV12-3 or TRBV12-4 to TRBJ1-1, with TRBD1 matching 7 bases. V was clipped by 3 bases and J by 4 bases; unmatched bases: 2. This CDR3 comprises 13 residues. CDR3 region: CASSFDRATEAFF. The CDR3 region has the DNA TGTGCCAGCAGTTTCGACAGGGCCACTGAAGCTTTCTTT.

The chain carries TRBV18 and TRBJ2-3; D remains unclear. Germline assignment: CDR1 KGHSH and CDR2 LQKENI. CDR3 length equals 12 residues. V shed 0 bases and J shed 5 bases, with 3 bases lying between them. DNA of the CDR3: TGTGCCAGCTCACCACCTCTAGATACGCAGTATTTT. It encodes CASSPPLDTQYF. Drawing the rest from reference TRBV18 and TRBJ2-3, the complete variable domain is NAGVMQNPRHLVRRRGQEARLRCSPMKGHSHVYWYRQLPEEGLKFMVYLQKENIIDESGMPKERFSAEFPKEGPSILRIQQVVRGDSAAYFCASSPPLDTQYFGPGTRLTVL.

The chain combines TRBV9 with TRBJ2-5; 16 nucleotides line up with TRBD2. This CDR3 spans 22 amino acids. Germline V gene sequence: CDR1 SGDLS, CDR2 YYNGEE. With V trimmed by 3 bases and J by 5 bases, 22 bases remained unmatched. In DNA, the CDR3 is TGTGCCAGCAGCGCCAATCGACCTGGGTCGGGACTAGCGGGGGGGCTTGGTGAGACCCAGTACTTC. Translation gives CASSANRPGSGLAGGLGETQYF.

This clonotype was seen repeatedly, ten times or more. The chain uses TRBV7-2 and TRBJ2-5, with D possibly being TRBD2 (5 bases). This CDR3 is 11 amino acids long. The germline gives CDR1 SGHTA, CDR2 FQGNSA. Trimming took off 5 bases at V and 6 bases at J, with 7 bases between the two ends. The CDR3 is CASSQRQTQYF. The CDR3 DNA follows: TGTGCCAGCAGCCAGCGGCAGACCCAGTACTTC.